The present T cell receptor beta chain was sequenced within a study of T cells in Graves' hyperthyroidism and ophthalmopathy. Across the whole study: Upon initial diagnosis and before any treatment, peripheral blood was collected.

Investigators excluded patients with uncontrolled infection, other autoimmune disease, pregnancy or lactation. This clonotype was recorded at least ten times. Amplification yielded TCR beta CDR3 regions, with RNA transcripts as the source. Carried out on the TCR CDR3, a first-round RT-PCR used the HTBI primer set. MiXCR, applied by TCRdb to the multiplex PCR reads, yields one record per CDR3 protein. The sample gives around 450,000 distinct CDR3 sequences, roughly 13% of which show up once; about 5% is in the top ten. CDR1 is SGHAT, CDR2 FQNNGV, per germline. Trimming took off 1 base at V and 9 bases at J, with 13 bases between the two ends. The CDR3 runs 14 residues.

The specimen sequenced was blood. The rearrangement joins TRBV11-2 to TRBJ2-1; the D gene is possibly TRBD2 (6 bases). The receptor was derived from a woman younger than 30 with Graves' hyperthyroidism. CDR3 nucleotides: TGTGCCAGCAGCTTAGGACTAGAGGTCCGTGAGCAGTTCTTC. It translates to CASSLGLEVREQFF.